What follows are 15 T cell receptor beta chains derived from one specimen sequenced in a study of T cell clonotyping in hematopoietic cell transplantation. Profiling relied on immunoSEQ multiplex PCR, and the TCRdb table lists in-frame clones only, not all of them. The table lists 40,000 to 55,000 clones, approximately 94% of them singletons, with around 0.85% in the top ten. Sequenced sample: peripheral blood mononuclear cells. The receptors derive from a woman in her 50s in good health. Some clones in this sample may be carry-over from other donors' samples.

This chain joins TRBV7-9 and TRBJ2-3; unclear D gene. The CDR3 covers 13 residues. CDR1 SEHNR and CDR2 FQNEAQ come from the germline V gene (reference sequence). Trimming left V 7 bases short and J 6 bases short, with 14 bases between. The CDR3 region has the DNA TGTGCCAGCACCTACACCCGTCAGGATACGCAGTATTTT. Translating it yields CASTYTRQDTQYF.

The CDR3 protein is CASGSGGVPFF. For the CDR3, the DNA is TGTGCCAGCGGCTCAGGTGGGGTCCCTTTCTTT. The V call is TRBV27, the J call TRBJ1-1; D is ambiguous. Per the germline V gene, CDR1 is MNHEY and CDR2 is SMNVEV (reference sequence). The CDR3 extends over 11 amino acids. Trimming took 8 bases from V and 12 from J, leaving 16 bases between them.

This clone has a single count. The gene calls are TRBV19 and TRBJ1-6; D unclear. This CDR3 region has 15 residues. Germline V CDR1 and CDR2: LNHDA, SQIVND (reference sequence). Trimming left V 8 bases short and J 0 bases short, with 11 bases between. The CDR3 reads CASGTVLSYNSPLHF. The DNA of the CDR3 is TGTGCCAGTGGAACAGTCCTCTCCTATAATTCACCCCTCCACTTT.

The chain recombines TRBV2 with TRBJ1-2, with D maybe TRBD1 (6 bases). Trimming left V 6 bases short and J 7 bases short, with 18 bases between. Germline CDR1 reads SNHLY; CDR2 reads FYNNEI. The CDR3 loop spans 14 amino acids. In nucleotides, the CDR3 is TGTGCCAGCAGGATAACCGGGGACATGGGTGGCTACACCTTC. Translation gives CASRITGDMGGYTF.

The chain has TRBV5-1 and TRBJ2-3; TRBD1 matches at 7 bases. The junction had 7 bases not matched to a gene; V was cut back by 2 bases and J by 4 bases. The germline gives CDR1 SGHRS, CDR2 YFSETQ. This CDR3 has 15 amino acids. CDR3 amino acids: CASSFQGRGSDTQYF. CDR3 DNA sequence: TGCGCCAGCAGCTTCCAGGGCAGGGGGTCAGATACGCAGTATTTT. Full variable domain (remainder filled in from reference TRBV5-1 and TRBJ2-3): KAGVTQTPRYLIKTRGQQVTLSCSPISGHRSVSWYQQTPGQGLQFLFEYFSETQRNKGNFPGRFSGRQFSNSRSEMNVSTLELGDSALYLCASSFQGRGSDTQYFGPGTRLTVL.

The chain has TRBV30 and TRBJ1-1; D uncertain. Germline CDR1 and CDR2: GTSNPN and SVGIG (reference sequence). The V and J ends lost 8 bases and 3 bases respectively, with 16 bases between them. The CDR3 has 13 residues. The CDR3 loop reads CAHDKRRDTEAFF. CDR3 bases: TGTGCCCATGATAAACGACGCGACACTGAAGCTTTCTTT.

The genes are TRBV5-6 and TRBJ2-2, with a weak D call TRBD1 (5 bases). In germline, CDR1 is SGHDT, CDR2 YYEEEE. Trimming took off 3 bases at V and 6 bases at J, with 9 bases between the two ends. The CDR3 extends over 13 amino acids. CDR3 sequence (DNA): TGTGCCAGCAGCTGGACAATTTCCGGGGAGCTGTTTTTT. Amino acid sequence: CASSWTISGELFF.

This chain uses TRBV4-2 with TRBJ1-5; weak D call: TRBD1 (6 bases). The germline V gene has CDR1 LGHNA and CDR2 YNFKEQ. CDR3 length: 18 residues. Trimming cost V 0 bases and J 5 bases, with 20 bases left between them. CDR3 sequence: CASSQDYFPTRGDQPQHF. DNA of the CDR3: TGTGCCAGCAGCCAAGATTATTTCCCGACCAGGGGAGATCAGCCCCAGCATTTT.

The chain joins TRBV4-3 to TRBJ1-1; no clear D. V lost 0 bases to trimming and J lost 11 bases, with 10 bases between them. This CDR3 spans 12 amino acids. Germline V gene sequence: CDR1 LGHNA, CDR2 YSLEER. This chain's CDR3 is CASSQDRGRAFF. CDR3 sequence (DNA): TGCGCCAGCAGCCAAGATCGAGGTAGGGCTTTCTTT.

The chain is built from TRBV2 and TRBJ2-1; 7 nucleotides line up with TRBD2. This CDR3 region has 13 residues. The germline V gene has CDR1 SNHLY and CDR2 FYNNEI. V was clipped by 9 bases and J by 6 bases; unmatched bases: 8. The CDR3, as DNA: TGTGCCAGTAAGGGGAGGGAGCTCAATGAGCAGTTCTTC. It specifies CASKGRELNEQFF.

The chain recombines TRBV7-2 with TRBJ2-7; 11 bases are a match to TRBD2. The CDR3 is 14 residues long. Losses at the gene ends were 5 bases for V and 4 bases for J; bases not matched to a gene: 4. The germline gives CDR1 SGHTA, CDR2 FQGNSA. The CDR3 is CASSLGLAEYEQYF. CDR3 coding DNA: TGTGCCAGCAGCCTGGGACTAGCGGAATACGAGCAGTACTTC.

V usage is TRBV4-2 and J usage is TRBJ1-2; D is perhaps TRBD1 (5 bases). The V gene lost 0 bases and the J gene lost 4 bases, with 18 bases spanning the gap. This CDR3 region has 17 residues. The germline V gene encodes CDR1 LGHNA and CDR2 YNFKEQ. As DNA, the CDR3 is TGTGCCAGCAGCCAAGATCCCAGGGATGGGCTTCCCTATGGCTACACCTTC. This translates into CASSQDPRDGLPYGYTF.

The J gene is TRBJ1-1, the V gene TRBV5-1; TRBD1 might be the D (5 bases). Trimming stripped 0 bases from V and 4 bases from J, with 13 bases between. The V gene's germline CDR1 is SGHRS and CDR2 YFSETQ. The CDR3 totals 15 residues. The CDR3 coding sequence is TGCGCCAGCAGCTTGGCCGCGGGGGAGACCACTGAAGCTTTCTTT. It translates to CASSLAAGETTEAFF.

The chain couples TRBV4-3 to TRBJ2-7; D perhaps matches TRBD1 (6 bases). V dropped 3 bases and J dropped 3 bases, with 15 bases sitting between them. CDR1 LGHNA and CDR2 YSLEER come from the germline V gene. This CDR3 contains 15 residues. CDR3 coding DNA: TGCGCCAGCAGCCATTCGACAGGAGGCGGCTACGAGCAGTACTTC. Amino acids: CASSHSTGGGYEQYF.

The genes are TRBV5-1 and TRBJ2-7; D perhaps matches TRBD1 (5 bases). V dropped 2 bases and J dropped 6 bases, with 12 bases sitting between them. This CDR3 spans 13 amino acids. From germline, CDR1 is SGHRS and CDR2 YFSETQ. The CDR3: CASSLGDSSEQYF. CDR3 sequence (DNA): TGCGCCAGCAGCTTAGGCGACAGTTCCGAGCAGTACTTC.